These T cell receptor beta chains were read from a single sample in a study of T cell clonotyping in hematopoietic cell transplantation. Produced via immunoSEQ multiplex PCR; TCRdb's table is partial and in-frame only. The sample yields roughly 17,000 clones, roughly 93% seen once. This sample comprised peripheral blood mononuclear cells, obtained before stem cell transplant. Receptor source: a man aged 18 to 29 with biphenotypic leukemia. Some clones in this sample may be carry-over from other donors' samples. CDR3s include the opening cysteine and the closing phenylalanine or tryptophan. Not every row has a clone size; where given, it reads once, few, many or a size class.

TRBV10-2	TRBJ1-1	.	CASRLGGSGTEAFF
TRBV4-1	TRBJ1-5	.	CASSPQGPVSNQPQHF
TRBV29-1	TRBJ1-2	.	CSVDRGGNYGYTF
TRBV19	TRBJ1-5	.	CASSLDGNSNQPQHF
TRBV27	TRBJ2-1	.	CASSRTGRNEQFF
TRBV5-6	TRBJ1-1	.	CASSFGRSLAEAFF
TRBV30	TRBJ2-2	.	CAGLSRGFGELFF
TRBV7-2	TRBJ2-3	once	CASSLMGGVEGTQYF
TRBV7-2	TRBJ2-5	.	CASSQYMETQYF
TRBV5-3	TRBJ1-5	.	CARSLRGRGNQPQHF
TRBV5-1	TRBJ1-1	.	CASSLFRGGRGEAFF
TRBV30	TRBJ1-2	.	CAWSEQVDYGYTF
TRBV6-1	TRBJ2-3	.	CASSEMTGGADTQYF
TRBV6-6	TRBJ1-5	.	CASSYKNNVFQPQHF
TRBV29-1	TRBJ2-3	.	CSARLAISDTQYF
TRBV2	TRBJ2-2	.	CASRPTGLKNTGELFF
TRBV5-5	TRBJ2-7	.	CASSSEGGGMKQYF
TRBV5-4	TRBJ2-5	.	CASSSGQGDRETQYF
TRBV4-3	TRBJ2-3	.	CASSQDGYTQYF
TRBV6-6	TRBJ2-3	.	CASSYGTSQDTQYF
TRBV30	TRBJ2-7	.	CAWSTIYEQYF
TRBV30	TRBJ2-7	.	CAWSVSGGVYEQYF
TRBV4-3	TRBJ2-1	.	CASSQVEGAGEQFF
TRBV6-5	TRBJ1-1	.	CASSQGTGNEAFF
TRBV19	TRBJ1-5	.	CASSSGQVGNQPQHF
TRBV11-2	TRBJ1-2	once	CASSRDKAREGYTF
TRBV30	TRBJ1-5	.	CAWSVGAINQPQHF
TRBV6-5	TRBJ1-1	.	CASSYNGRGLNTEAFF
TRBV6-1	TRBJ2-2	.	CASSGSGEAGELFF
TRBV30	TRBJ1-2	.	CAWNRRTGGAGGYTF
TRBV30	TRBJ1-2	.	CAWKVGGYTF
TRBV10-3	TRBJ1-6	once	CAISESRGLYNSPLHF
TRBV11-2	TRBJ1-6	.	CASSLVANLGSPLHF
TRBV6-1	TRBJ1-1	.	CASSEAPGEATEAFF
TRBV30	TRBJ2-4	.	CAWSSGTLLAKNIQYF
TRBV6-5	TRBJ1-1	.	CASSKQGARTEAFF
TRBV4-1	TRBJ1-4	.	CASSQGAQGAYEKLFF
TRBV7-2	TRBJ1-4	.	CASSLGGSGGEKLFF
TRBV5-4	TRBJ1-2	.	CASSNGGSNYGYTF
TRBV7-2	TRBJ2-3	.	CASSPIGTGTDTQYF
TRBV19	TRBJ1-5	.	CASSIGTTGEKPQHF
TRBV30	TRBJ2-1	.	CAWSARRGSPYNEQFF
TRBV7-2	TRBJ1-2	.	CASRSRTANYGYTF
TRBV11-2	TRBJ2-1	.	CASSLPPVPNFYEQFF
TRBV6-5	TRBJ2-6	.	CASSYSIVSGANVLTF
TRBV7-9	TRBJ1-1	.	CASSLAFGGLNTEAFF
TRBV30	TRBJ2-7	.	CAWTLAGTYEQYF
TRBV7-2	TRBJ1-2	once	CASSPDRIIGDGYTF
TRBV7-9	TRBJ1-2	.	CASSAGQGHYGYTF
TRBV5-4	TRBJ1-1	.	CASSLQESGTEAFF
TRBV15	TRBJ1-3	.	CATSIIAGNTIYF
TRBV6-1	TRBJ2-7	.	CASSETTGFYEQYF
TRBV6-1	TRBJ1-1	.	CASSRREPNTEAFF
TRBV5-6	TRBJ1-1	.	CASRSDSDTEAFF